This T cell receptor beta chain was sequenced for a study of T-cell memory formation after mild COVID-19. Study context: Across donors, TCR clusters were largely donor specific. Study-wide points: Some clones that responded turned up in pre-infection memory, which suggests that cross-reactive memory joined in. What remained unconfirmed was the SARS-CoV-2 specificity of second-wave clones peaking on day 37.

CDR1 SNHLY and CDR2 FYNNEI come from the germline V gene. CDR3 length equals 12 residues. V lost 8 bases, J lost 0 bases, and 8 bases lay in between. Constant-segment primers were used for 5'RACE, and the resulting TCR alpha and TCR beta cDNA libraries carried sample barcodes and UMIs. TCRdb recomputed calls from the 5' RACE reads with MiXCR, one row per CDR3 protein. This sample yields hundreds of thousands of distinct CDR3 sequences, of which 25% to 30% are seen a single time; approximately 12% belongs to the top ten. This clonotype was seen many times. Its target is unknown. The chain joins TRBV2 to TRBJ2-7; possible D gene TRBD1, 5 bases. The clonotype was recovered from an adult woman who had mild COVID-19 (a few samples of this study predate the infection). Cell type and time point are not known. The sequenced sample consisted of PBMCs or a T cell subset sorted from them (not recorded which). CDR3 nucleotide sequence: TGTGCCAGCCGACAGAGCTCCTACGAGCAGTACTTC. Protein sequence: CASRQSSYEQYF.